This is a list of T cell receptor beta chains from one sample in a study of blood T cells in healthy people across ages. TCRdb passed the 5' RACE reads through MiXCR, listing each CDR3 protein once. The data show some 880,000 distinct CDR3 sequences, with 30% to 45% seen just once and 13% held by the top ten. The sequencing input was blood. The source is a man aged 18 to 29 in good health. Each CDR3 is given with its conserved first and last residue. Each record gives: J gene, clone size, V gene, D gene, CDR3 DNA, CDR3 protein. A D gene is named only where the DNA matches it firmly. A row's size may be missing; if present it is once, few, many or a size class.

TRBJ1-5 | few | TRBV10-3 | - | TGTGCCATCAGTGAGTCGGGCGGAGCAGGCCAGCCCCAGCATTTT | CAISESGGAGQPQHF
TRBJ1-1 | - | TRBV5-1 | - | TGCGCCAGCAGCCCCCCCCGGCAGGGCTACACTGAAGCTTTCTTT | CASSPPRQGYTEAFF
TRBJ1-5 | few | TRBV20-1 | - | TGCAGTGCTAGTGCCCCGGGGCAGCCCCAGCATTTT | CSASAPGQPQHF
TRBJ2-1 | many | TRBV5-5 | - | TGTGCCAGCAGCTTGGTCCCCGCCGGGCGGTACAATGAGCAGTTCTTC | CASSLVPAGRYNEQFF
TRBJ2-5 | - | TRBV4-1 | - | TGCGCCAGCAGCCAGGAGGAGGTAGAGACCCAGTACTTC | CASSQEEVETQYF
TRBJ1-6 | many | TRBV10-2 | TRBD1 | TGCGCCAGCAACCTCGACAGGGCCTATAATTCACCCCTCCACTTT | CASNLDRAYNSPLHF
TRBJ2-7 | - | TRBV29-1 | - | TGCAGCGCTACTGGGGCCAAACCCTCCTACGAGCAGTACTTC | CSATGAKPSYEQYF
TRBJ2-7 | once | TRBV6-5 | - | TGTGCCAGCAATTACTCAGCAGGCTACGAGCAGTACTTC | CASNYSAGYEQYF
TRBJ1-2 | few | TRBV5-6 | - | TGTGCCAGCAGCTTGGGGGAAGTGTATGGCTACACCTTC | CASSLGEVYGYTF
TRBJ2-3 | many | TRBV20-1 | - | TGCAGTGCTAAGACCCGGGACTCGTACACAGATACGCAGTATTTT | CSAKTRDSYTDTQYF
TRBJ2-2 | - | TRBV5-1 | - | TGCGCCAGCAGCTTTAAGGACGGAGCGAACACCGGGGAGCTGTTTTTT | CASSFKDGANTGELFF
TRBJ1-6 | - | TRBV4-2 | - | TGTGCCAGCAGCCTGACCGGGACTGGTTATAATTCACCCCTCCACTTT | CASSLTGTGYNSPLHF
TRBJ2-4 | few | TRBV27 | - | TGTGCCAGCAGTTTAAGGGCCGGGGGCCCCCGAATAGCCAAAAACATTCAGTACTTC | CASSLRAGGPRIAKNIQYF
TRBJ2-7 | many | TRBV4-3 | - | TGCGCCAGCAGCCAAGAACTACCGGGGAGCTCCTACGAGCAGTACTTC | CASSQELPGSSYEQYF
TRBJ2-3 | - | TRBV10-3 | TRBD1 | TGTGCCATATCAGTAGGGACAGGGGGCGCGGATACGCAGTATTTT | CAISVGTGGADTQYF
TRBJ2-3 | - | TRBV12-3/TRBV12-4 | - | TGTGCCAACAGTTTTCGACAGATCACAGATACGCAGTATTTT | CANSFRQITDTQYF
TRBJ1-1 | few | TRBV12-3/TRBV12-4 | - | TGTGCCAGCCTTTCGATCCGGGACGGGGGGATGAACACTGAAGCTTTCTTT | CASLSIRDGGMNTEAFF
TRBJ2-5 | few | TRBV12-3/TRBV12-4 | TRBD1 | TGTGCCAGCAGGCGGACAGGGTCCCAAGAGACCCAGTACTTC | CASRRTGSQETQYF
TRBJ2-7 | - | TRBV15 | - | TGTGCCACCAGCAGAGATCGGGAGACCCCGTACTTC | CATSRDRETPYF
TRBJ1-3 | - | TRBV5-1 | - | TGCGCCAGCAGCTTGGACGCCGGAAACACCATATATTTT | CASSLDAGNTIYF
TRBJ2-7 | many | TRBV5-1 | - | TGCGCCAGCAGCCAAGCCGGGTCTGCCTACGAGCAGTACTTC | CASSQAGSAYEQYF
TRBJ2-7 | - | TRBV3-1 | - | TGTGCCAGCAGCCAAGATTGGGGACCCAGGGCCTACGAGCAGTACTTC | CASSQDWGPRAYEQYF
TRBJ1-2 | - | TRBV10-3 | - | TGTGCCATCAGTGCGGAACAACCGTTCCGCACCTTC | CAISAEQPFRTF
TRBJ1-1 | - | TRBV12-3/TRBV12-4 | - | TGTGCCAGCAGTCTACGACGGGGGGACACTGAAGCTTTCTTT | CASSLRRGDTEAFF
TRBJ2-7 | few | TRBV10-3 | - | TGTGCCATCAACGGGAACTACGAGCAGTACTTC | CAINGNYEQYF
TRBJ1-5 | few | TRBV20-1 | - | TGCAGTGCTTCTTTAGGGCCTCAAAATCAGCCCCAGCATTTT | CSASLGPQNQPQHF
TRBJ2-1 | many | TRBV12-3/TRBV12-4 | - | TGTGCCAGCAGTTTCAGGGGGGTGGGCAATGAGCAGTTCTTC | CASSFRGVGNEQFF